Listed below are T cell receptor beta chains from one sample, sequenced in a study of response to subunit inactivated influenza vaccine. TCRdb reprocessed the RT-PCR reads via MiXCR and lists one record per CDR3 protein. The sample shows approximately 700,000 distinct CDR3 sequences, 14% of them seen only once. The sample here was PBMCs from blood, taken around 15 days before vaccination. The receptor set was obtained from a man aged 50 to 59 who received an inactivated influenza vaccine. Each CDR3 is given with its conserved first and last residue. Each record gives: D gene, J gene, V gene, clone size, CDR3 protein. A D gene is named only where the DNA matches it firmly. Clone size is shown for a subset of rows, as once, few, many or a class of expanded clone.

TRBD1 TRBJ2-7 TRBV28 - CASGTGGLYEQYF
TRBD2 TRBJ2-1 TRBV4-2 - CVSSRTGTSGSNEQFF
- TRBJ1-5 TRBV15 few CATSRDKGLNQPQHF
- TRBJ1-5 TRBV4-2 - CASSQEVGGEPQHF
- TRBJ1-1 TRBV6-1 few CASSEPGSDTEAFF
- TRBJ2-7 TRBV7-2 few CASSVPGQYYEQYF
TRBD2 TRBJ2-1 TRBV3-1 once CASSQDHGLAVRQFF
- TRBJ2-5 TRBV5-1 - CASSLRTQYF
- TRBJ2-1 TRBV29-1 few CSVAATTSYNEQFF
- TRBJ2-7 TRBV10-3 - CAIGKGGTRSYEQYF
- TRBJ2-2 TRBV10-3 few CAISEGSTGELFF
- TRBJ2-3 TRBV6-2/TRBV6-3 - CASSLGGTDTDTQYF
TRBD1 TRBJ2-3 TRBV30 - CAWSPGGVTDTQYF
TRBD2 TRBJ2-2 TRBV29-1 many CSVGLAGGSGELFF
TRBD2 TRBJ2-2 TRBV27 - CASRQLAGRVTGELFF
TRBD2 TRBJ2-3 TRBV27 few CASSFIGGSPSNTQYF
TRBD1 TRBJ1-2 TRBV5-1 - CASSLEGTGGAGYGYTF
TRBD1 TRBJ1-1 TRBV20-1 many CSARPGTVNTEAFF
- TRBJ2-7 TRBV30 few CAWDTSYEQYF
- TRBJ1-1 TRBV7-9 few CASSPGVGGSAFF
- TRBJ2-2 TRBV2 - CASSGTRETGELFF
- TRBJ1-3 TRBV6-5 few CASSYRTGNTIYF
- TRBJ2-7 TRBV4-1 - CASSPYGGEVQYF
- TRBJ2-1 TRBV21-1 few CASSKGRLAGGPFEQFF
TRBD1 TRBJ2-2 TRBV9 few CASSGTGGSAGELFF
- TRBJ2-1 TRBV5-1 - CASSVAGTGHNEQFF
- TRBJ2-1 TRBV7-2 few CASKNPVRGYEQFF
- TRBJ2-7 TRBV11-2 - CASSKTGYEQYF
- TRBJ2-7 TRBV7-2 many CASSTDRAYEQYF
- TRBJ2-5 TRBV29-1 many CSVSRDSYETQYF
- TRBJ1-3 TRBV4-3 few CASSQDLPLPRGSGNTIYF
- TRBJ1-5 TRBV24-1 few CATSDRGQPQHF
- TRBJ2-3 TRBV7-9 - CASSLERQSTDTQYF
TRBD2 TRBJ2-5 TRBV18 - CASSPISGTSGVRETQYF
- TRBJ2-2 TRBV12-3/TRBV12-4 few CASSFRVRAGELFF
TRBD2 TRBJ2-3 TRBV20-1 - CSAIGPGLAGITDTQYF
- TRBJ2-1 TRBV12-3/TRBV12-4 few CASSLVQIYNEQFF
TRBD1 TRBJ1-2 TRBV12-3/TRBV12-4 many CASSPNPAGGGGYTF
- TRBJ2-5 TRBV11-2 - CASSRKRLQETQYF
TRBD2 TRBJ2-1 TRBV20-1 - CSARNWRSGRDNEQFF
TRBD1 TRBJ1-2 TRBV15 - CATSREKPGQGFGYTF